The entry that follows covers one T cell receptor beta chain sequence. Measured with immunoSEQ multiplex PCR; TCRdb has only the in-frame clones, and not every one. This sample has a few hundred thousand clones, with less than 95% found just once. Germline CDR1 and CDR2: LNHDA and SQIVND (reference sequence). This CDR3 contains 14 residues. V shed 6 bases and J shed 6 bases, with 14 bases lying between them. In Cohort 3, a recovered donor had either two negative PCRs, clearance, or symptom resolution. These data originate in a study of blood T cell repertoires in COVID-19. The sequence came from a man in his late teens or twenties who had recovered from COVID-19. The chain recombines TRBV19 with TRBJ2-2; D gene uncertain. Input material: PBMCs or T cells enriched from blood (not recorded which). The CDR3 DNA follows: TGTGCCAGTAGATTACTTTCTTCCTCCGGGGAGCTGTTTTTT. This translates into CASRLLSSSGELFF.